This T cell receptor (beta chain) was captured in a study of control samples from healthy donors and cancer patients. The data were produced by immunoSEQ multiplex PCR, yet TCRdb's version contains in-frame clones alone and is incomplete. This table holds roughly 120,000 clones, about 89% found once. The CDR3 is 15 amino acids. The junction had 2 bases not matched to a gene; V was cut back by 3 bases and J by 1 base. Looked up from germline, CDR1 is SGHTA and CDR2 is FQGNSA. V usage is TRBV7-2 and J usage is TRBJ2-3; 9 bases are a match to TRBD2. Input material: blood. This sequence was found in a woman aged 18-29 years in good health. The CDR3 coding sequence is TGTGCCAGCAGCTTGGCTAGCGGGGGCACAGATACGCAGTATTTT. Its translation is CASSLASGGTDTQYF.